These 14 T cell receptor beta chains originate from one sample sequenced in a study of blood T cell repertoires in COVID-19 (TCRdb year 2020). Library preparation used the immunoSEQ multiplex PCR assay. Entries here come from immuneACCESS through TCRdb and include only in-frame sequences with V and J called. Some clones fail to appear in such tables; in the studies checked, an unresolved V gene covers under half of the shortfall, and the cause of the remainder is unknown. This sample holds 150,000 to 200,000 clones; roughly nine tenths were observed only once. The ten largest clones capture about 1.9% of the sample. What was sequenced was peripheral blood. The receptors were sampled from a man younger than 30 who had recovered from COVID-19.

V and J are TRBV12-3 or TRBV12-4 and TRBJ2-1; tentative D call: TRBD1 (5 bases). The CDR3 has 13 residues. V lost 6 bases to trimming and J lost 8 bases, with 14 bases between them. The CDR3 bases are TGTGCCAGCAGAGGGGCCCGGGCGGATGAGCAGTTCTTC. Protein sequence: CASRGARADEQFF.

The V and J genes are TRBV9 and TRBJ2-3, with TRBD2 matching over 9 bases. There are 16 residues in the CDR3. V was pared by 3 bases and J by 2 bases, with 7 bases of the junction left unmatched. In germline, CDR1 is SGDLS, CDR2 YYNGEE. The chain's CDR3 is CASSGLTSGNTDTQYF. CDR3 sequence (DNA): TGTGCCAGCAGCGGATTGACTAGCGGTAACACAGATACGCAGTATTTT.

This chain links TRBV18 with TRBJ2-7, with 7 positions matching TRBD1. Germline assignment: CDR1 KGHSH and CDR2 LQKENI. The CDR3 loop spans 14 amino acids. V was clipped by 4 bases and J by 3 bases; unmatched bases: 6. In nucleotides, the CDR3 is TGTGCCAGCTCACTCTTGGGACAGCGCTACGAGCAGTACTTC. This codes for CASSLLGQRYEQYF.

This clone was observed once. The chain employs TRBV9 and TRBJ1-1, with D tentatively TRBD1 (5 bases). Between the trimmed V and J ends, which lost 1 base and 6 bases, there was a span of 16 bases. The CDR3 sequence is 15 residues long. The germline gives CDR1 SGDLS, CDR2 YYNGEE. CDR3 in amino acids: CASSVRAGRTSEAFF. The CDR3 region has the DNA TGTGCCAGCAGCGTAAGGGCAGGGAGGACCTCTGAAGCTTTCTTT. The variable domain in full, with the rest retrieved from reference TRBV9 and TRBJ1-1, is DSGVTQTPKHLITATGQRVTLRCSPRSGDLSVYWYQQSLDQGLQFLIQYYNGEERAKGNILERFSAQQFPDLHSELNLSSLELGDSALYFCASSVRAGRTSEAFFGQGTRLTVV.

This chain uses TRBV6-1 with TRBJ1-2, with D hard to call. The CDR3 sequence is 15 residues long. CDR1 is MNHNS and CDR2 is SASEGT in the germline V gene. Trimming pared 2 bases from V and 5 bases from J, leaving 15 bases between. The CDR3 reads CASSEMTYGGYGYTF. CDR3 bases: TGTGCCAGCAGTGAAATGACTTACGGAGGGTATGGCTACACCTTC.

Regarding this clone: Other DNA variants within this sample encode the same CDR3. CDR3 bases: TGTGCCAGCAGCCAGGGTCTAGCGGGAGGTGGTGAGCAGTTCTTC. Its translation: CASSQGLAGGGEQFF. The chain recombines TRBV14 with TRBJ2-1; 11 nucleotides match TRBD2. Germline-derived CDR1 and CDR2 are SGHDN and FVKESK. The V segment lost 3 bases and the J segment 9 bases; nucleotides outside the gene matches: 7. CDR3 length equals 15 residues.

V is TRBV9 and J is TRBJ2-3; 7 positions match TRBD2. With V trimmed by 5 bases and J by 2 bases, 11 bases remained unmatched. Germline CDR1 and CDR2: SGDLS and YYNGEE. There are 16 residues in the CDR3. The CDR3 sequence: CASRRSWGGITDTQYF. Written as DNA, the CDR3 is TGTGCCAGCAGGAGGTCATGGGGGGGAATCACAGATACGCAGTATTTT. The full variable domain, in which reference TRBV9 and TRBJ2-3 provide the parts outside the CDR3, is DSGVTQTPKHLITATGQRVTLRCSPRSGDLSVYWYQQSLDQGLQFLIQYYNGEERAKGNILERFSAQQFPDLHSELNLSSLELGDSALYFCASRRSWGGITDTQYFGPGTRLTVL.

The V call is TRBV9, the J call TRBJ2-3, with TRBD2 identical over 13 bases. Germline loops: CDR1 SGDLS, CDR2 YYNGEE. Unmatched junction bases numbered 5, after V lost 4 bases and J lost 6 bases. The CDR3 is 15 residues long. CDR3 loop: CASSPRGLAGDTQYF. In DNA, the CDR3 is TGTGCCAGCAGCCCGAGGGGACTAGCGGGGGATACGCAGTATTTT.

The chain carries TRBV27 and TRBJ2-2; 11 bases agree with TRBD2. V lost 2 bases to trimming and J lost 4 bases; unmatched junction nucleotides: 15. Germline lookup yields CDR1 MNHEY and CDR2 SMNVEV (reference sequence). The length of the CDR3 is 20 residues. The CDR3: CASSLNDRGSGRARTGELFF. CDR3 DNA sequence: TGTGCCAGCAGTTTAAACGACAGGGGTAGCGGGAGGGCCCGCACCGGGGAGCTGTTTTTT.

The chain has TRBV29-1 and TRBJ2-5; a possible D gene is TRBD1 (6 bases). The CDR3 runs to 13 residues. Germline CDR1 SQVTM, CDR2 ANQGSEA. The ends were cut back, 6 bases at V and 4 bases at J, with 15 bases in the middle. The CDR3 loop reads CSVSWGLGETQYF. Here the CDR3 DNA reads TGCAGCGTGAGTTGGGGGCTCGGAGAGACCCAGTACTTC.

The V gene is TRBV6-2 or TRBV6-3, the J gene TRBJ2-3; 9 nucleotides agree with TRBD1. V gave up 6 bases and J gave up 3 bases; unmatched junction bases: 7. The germline V gene has CDR1 MNHEY and CDR2 SVGEGT. The CDR3 sequence is 15 residues long. The CDR3 protein is CASSLGQGRTDTQYF. CDR3 nucleotide sequence: TGTGCCAGCAGCCTAGGACAGGGGCGGACAGATACGCAGTATTTT.

V is TRBV6-5 and J is TRBJ2-2; 7 bases are a match to TRBD1. V was pared by 2 bases and J by 8 bases, with 8 bases of the junction left unmatched. The germline V gene encodes CDR1 MNHEY and CDR2 SVGAGI. This CDR3 is built from 15 residues. The CDR3 DNA sequence: TGTGCCAGCAGTTACCTCACAGGGGCTGGAGGGGAGCTGTTTTTT. It yields the protein CASSYLTGAGGELFF.

This chain uses TRBV5-1 with TRBJ2-1; 10 bases are a match to TRBD1. The CDR3 consists of 13 residues. V lost 3 bases to trimming and J lost 9 bases; unmatched junction nucleotides: 3. The germline V gene encodes CDR1 SGHRS and CDR2 YFSETQ. In nucleotides, the CDR3 is TGCGCCAGCAGCTGGGACAGGGGAGGTGAGCAGTTCTTC. This sequence encodes CASSWDRGGEQFF.

V gene TRBV12-3 or TRBV12-4 combines with J gene TRBJ2-7; D unresolved. Trimming removed 3 bases from V and 2 bases from J, with 8 bases in between. The CDR3 is made up of 13 amino acids. This CDR3 reads CASSFQVPYEQYF. As DNA, the CDR3 is TGTGCCAGCAGTTTCCAGGTACCCTACGAGCAGTACTTC.